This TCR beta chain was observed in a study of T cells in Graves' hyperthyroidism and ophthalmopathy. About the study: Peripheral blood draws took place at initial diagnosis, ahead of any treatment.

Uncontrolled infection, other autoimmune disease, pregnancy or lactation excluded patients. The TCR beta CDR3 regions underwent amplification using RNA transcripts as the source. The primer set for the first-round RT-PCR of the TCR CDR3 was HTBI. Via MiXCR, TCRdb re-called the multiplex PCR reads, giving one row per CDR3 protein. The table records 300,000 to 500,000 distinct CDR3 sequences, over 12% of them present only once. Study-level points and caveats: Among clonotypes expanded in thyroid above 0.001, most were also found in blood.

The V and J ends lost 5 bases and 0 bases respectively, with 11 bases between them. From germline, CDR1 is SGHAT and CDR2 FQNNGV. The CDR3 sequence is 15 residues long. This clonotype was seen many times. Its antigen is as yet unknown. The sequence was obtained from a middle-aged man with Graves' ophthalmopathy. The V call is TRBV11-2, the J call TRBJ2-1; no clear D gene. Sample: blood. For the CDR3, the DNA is TGTGCCAGCAGCCGAGTACCGAGCTCCTACAATGAGCAGTTCTTC. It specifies CASSRVPSSYNEQFF. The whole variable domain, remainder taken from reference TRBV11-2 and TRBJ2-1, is EAGVAQSPRYKIIEKRQSVAFWCNPISGHATLYWYQQILGQGPKLLIQFQNNGVVDDSQLPKDRFSAERLKGVDSTLKIQPAKLEDSAVYLCASSRVPSSYNEQFFGPGTRLTVL.